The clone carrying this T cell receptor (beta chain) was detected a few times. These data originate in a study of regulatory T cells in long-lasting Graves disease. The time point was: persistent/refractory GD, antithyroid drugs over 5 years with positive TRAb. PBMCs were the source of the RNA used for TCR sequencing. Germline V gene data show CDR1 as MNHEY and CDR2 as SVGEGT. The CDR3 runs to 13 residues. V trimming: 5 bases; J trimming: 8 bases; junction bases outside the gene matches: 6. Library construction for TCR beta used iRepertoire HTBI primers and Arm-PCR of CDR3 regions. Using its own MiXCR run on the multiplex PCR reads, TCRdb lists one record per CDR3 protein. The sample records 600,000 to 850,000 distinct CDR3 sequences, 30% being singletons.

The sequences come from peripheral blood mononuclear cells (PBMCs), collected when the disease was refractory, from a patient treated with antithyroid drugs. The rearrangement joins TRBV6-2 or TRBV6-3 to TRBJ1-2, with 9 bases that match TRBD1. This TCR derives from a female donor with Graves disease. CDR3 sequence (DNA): TGTGCCAGCAGTGAGGGACAGGGAAACGGCTACACCTTC. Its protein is CASSEGQGNGYTF.